Below, one T cell receptor beta chain is given with its context. This sample was included in a study of blood T cell repertoires in COVID-19. Study-wide background: Samples representing acute and convalescent COVID-19 were sourced from the United States, Italy and Spain.

The participants were between about 18 and 90 years old and came from some 25 US areas. This CDR3 is built from 14 residues. J lost 9 bases, V lost 5 bases, and 7 bases had no gene match. CDR1 is SGHVS and CDR2 is FNYEAQ in the germline V gene. The table came from immunoSEQ multiplex PCR; TCRdb's copy has only in-frame clones and leaves some out. The sample holds 100,000 to 150,000 clones; around nine tenths are singletons and the top ten take roughly 2.3%. The material sequenced was PBMCs or T cells enriched from blood (not recorded which). The receptor comes from a woman aged 50 to 60 who had recovered from COVID-19. The J gene is TRBJ1-6, the V gene TRBV7-6, with TRBD1 matching over 7 bases. The CDR3 sequence: CASSPTGSGSPLHF. The CDR3, as DNA: TGTGCCAGCAGCCCGACAGGGTCTGGTTCACCCCTCCACTTT.